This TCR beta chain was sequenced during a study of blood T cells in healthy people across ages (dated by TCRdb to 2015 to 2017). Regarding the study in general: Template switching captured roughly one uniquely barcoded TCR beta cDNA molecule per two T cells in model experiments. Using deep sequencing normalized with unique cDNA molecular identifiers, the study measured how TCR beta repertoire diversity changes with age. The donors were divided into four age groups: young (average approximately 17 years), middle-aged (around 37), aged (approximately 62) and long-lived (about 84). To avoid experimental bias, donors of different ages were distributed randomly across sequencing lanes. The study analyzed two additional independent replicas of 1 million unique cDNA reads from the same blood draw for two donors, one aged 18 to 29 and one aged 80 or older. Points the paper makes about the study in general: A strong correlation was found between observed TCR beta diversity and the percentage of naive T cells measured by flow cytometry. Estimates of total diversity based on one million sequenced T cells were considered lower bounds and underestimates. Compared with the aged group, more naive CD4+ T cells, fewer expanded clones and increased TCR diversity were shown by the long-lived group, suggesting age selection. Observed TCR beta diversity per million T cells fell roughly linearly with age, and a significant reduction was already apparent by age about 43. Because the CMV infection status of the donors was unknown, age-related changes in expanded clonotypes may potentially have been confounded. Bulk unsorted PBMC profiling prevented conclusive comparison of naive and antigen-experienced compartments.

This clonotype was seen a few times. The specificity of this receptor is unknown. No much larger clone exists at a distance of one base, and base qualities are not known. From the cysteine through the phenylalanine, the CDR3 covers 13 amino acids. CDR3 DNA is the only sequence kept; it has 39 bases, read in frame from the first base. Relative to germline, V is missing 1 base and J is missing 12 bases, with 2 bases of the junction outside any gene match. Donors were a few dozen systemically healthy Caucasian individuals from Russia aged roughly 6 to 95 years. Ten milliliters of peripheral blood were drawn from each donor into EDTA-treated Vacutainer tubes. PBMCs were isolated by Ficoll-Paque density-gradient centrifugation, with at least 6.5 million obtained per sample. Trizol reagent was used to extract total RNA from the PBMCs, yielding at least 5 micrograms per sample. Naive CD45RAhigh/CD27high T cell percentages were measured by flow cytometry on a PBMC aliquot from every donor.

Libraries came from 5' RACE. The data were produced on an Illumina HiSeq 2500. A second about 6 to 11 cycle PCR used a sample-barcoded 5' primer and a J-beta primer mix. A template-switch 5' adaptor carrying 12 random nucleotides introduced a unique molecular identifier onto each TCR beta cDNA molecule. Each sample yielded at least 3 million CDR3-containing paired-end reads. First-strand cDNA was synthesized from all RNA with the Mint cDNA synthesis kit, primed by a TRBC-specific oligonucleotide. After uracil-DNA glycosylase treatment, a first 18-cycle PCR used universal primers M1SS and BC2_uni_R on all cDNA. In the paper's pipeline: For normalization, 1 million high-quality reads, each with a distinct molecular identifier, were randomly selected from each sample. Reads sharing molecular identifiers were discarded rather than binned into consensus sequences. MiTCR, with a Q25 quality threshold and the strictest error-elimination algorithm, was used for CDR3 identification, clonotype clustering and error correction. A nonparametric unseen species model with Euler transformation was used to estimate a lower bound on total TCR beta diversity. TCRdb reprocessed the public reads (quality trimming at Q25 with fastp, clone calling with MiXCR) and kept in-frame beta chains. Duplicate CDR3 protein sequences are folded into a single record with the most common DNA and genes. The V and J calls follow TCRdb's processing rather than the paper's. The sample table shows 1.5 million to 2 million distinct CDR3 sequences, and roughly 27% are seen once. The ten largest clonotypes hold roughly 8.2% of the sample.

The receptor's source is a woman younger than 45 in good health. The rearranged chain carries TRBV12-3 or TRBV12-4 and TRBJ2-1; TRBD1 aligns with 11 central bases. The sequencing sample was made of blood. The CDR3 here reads CASSLEGTGGQFF. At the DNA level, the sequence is TGTGCCAGCAGTTTAGAAGGGACAGGGGGGCAGTTCTTC.